This paragraph covers one T cell receptor (beta chain) sequence. The data stem from a study of STAT5B mutations in CD4+ large granular lymphocyte leukemia. Libraries were prepared by immunoSEQ multiplex PCR; TCRdb keeps only in-frame clonotypes and omits some of them. Of under 35,000 clones listed, approximately 80% are singletons. The sequencing sample was made of CD4+ T cells from blood buffy coats. This TCR came from a human donor in good health.

The CDR3 DNA sequence: TGTGCCAGCAGTGAGAGGCGGGAGCTGTTTTTT. Translated, it gives CASSERRELFF. This chain uses TRBV6-1 with TRBJ2-2; D uncertain. V lost 3 bases and J 9 bases, leaving 5 bases between the germline ends. CDR1 and CDR2 from the germline V gene are MNHNS and SASEGT. The CDR3 loop spans 11 amino acids.